The source of this T cell receptor beta chain is a study of cytomegalovirus exposure and HLA in healthy donors. Study results and caveats: The authors listed 150 to 200 TCR beta chains as cytomegalovirus-associated. A later analysis revealed that TCR association rates differed between HLA loci, peaking at DRB1 and bottoming out at HLA-C. Productive status was seen about 87% or about 30% of the time for most TCR beta V segments in an earlier analysis.

On this clone itself: Its antigen remains unidentified.

Germline V CDR1 and CDR2: SGHNT, YYREEE (reference sequence). The length of the CDR3 is 14 residues. V shed 2 bases and J shed 5 bases, with 13 bases lying between them. Use of 60 Vbeta and 13 Jbeta primers characterized the PCR. Profiling relied on immunoSEQ multiplex PCR, and the TCRdb table lists in-frame clones only, not all of them. The sample has about 150,000 clones, around three fifths seen once. The TCR was taken from a woman aged 40 to 49 in good health and CMV-seronegative. V gene TRBV5-4 combines with J gene TRBJ2-5, with D maybe TRBD2 (7 bases). Input material: PBMCs. The CDR3 region is CASSFGGGGETQYF. CDR3 sequence (DNA): TGTGCCAGCAGCTTTGGCGGGGGCGGGGAGACCCAGTACTTC.